This T cell receptor beta chain stems from a study of control samples from healthy donors and cancer patients. CDR3 size: 13 residues. Germline V gene sequence: CDR1 MNHNS, CDR2 SASEGT. Trimming cost V 2 bases and J 6 bases, with 10 bases left between them. Details on this clone: Other DNA sequences in this specimen translate into the identical CDR3.

Sequenced by immunoSEQ multiplex PCR; TCRdb stores in-frame clones only, minus some. The repertoire has roughly 90,000 clones, more than 85% of them found once; the top ten carry around 1.5%. The chain employs TRBV6-1 and TRBJ1-2; TRBD1 might be the D (5 bases). The sample taken for sequencing was blood. The sequence came from a woman in her twenties or thirties in good health. This CDR3 is CASSETGDDGYTF. CDR3 nucleotide sequence: TGTGCCAGCAGTGAAACAGGTGACGATGGCTACACCTTC.